The 21 T cell receptor beta chains given below trace back to one sample, sequenced in a study of technical replicates of blood from a few donors. TCRdb keeps only in-frame clones here, not all; method: immunoSEQ multiplex PCR. This repertoire shows over 50,000 clones, approximately 97% found once; its top ten account for approximately 0.18%. Sequencing input: T cells isolated from PBMCs. These receptors originate from a human donor in good health.

The genes are TRBV2 and TRBJ1-1, with D tentatively TRBD1 (5 bases). CDR3 length equals 14 residues. Germline V gives CDR1 SNHLY, CDR2 FYNNEI. V lost 5 bases and J lost 1, with 11 bases in between. The CDR3 reads CASSSGSGNTEAFF. CDR3 DNA: TGTGCCAGCAGTTCAGGGTCGGGGAACACTGAAGCTTTCTTT.

This chain uses TRBV6-5 with TRBJ2-7, with 7 bases identical to TRBD1. This CDR3 contains 15 residues. With V trimmed by 4 bases and J by 4 bases, 10 bases remained unmatched. Germline loops: CDR1 MNHEY, CDR2 SVGAGI. CDR3 sequence reads: CASSSAAGGDYEQYF. CDR3 DNA sequence: TGTGCCAGCAGTTCTGCGGCAGGGGGAGATTACGAGCAGTACTTC.

The genes are TRBV5-1 and TRBJ2-5; the match to TRBD2 covers 13 bases. Germline V CDR1 and CDR2: SGHRS, YFSETQ. J gave up 1 base and V 5 bases, and 2 bases lay outside the gene matches. The CDR3 consists of 15 residues. For the CDR3, the DNA is TGCGCCAGCAGATGGACTAGCGGGAGCCAAGAGACCCAGTACTTC. This encodes CASRWTSGSQETQYF.

This chain links TRBV11-3 with TRBJ2-3; D is perhaps TRBD1 (6 bases). In germline, CDR1 is SGHNT, CDR2 YENEEA. Trimming pared 5 bases from V and 5 bases from J, leaving 8 bases between. CDR3 length: 12 residues. In DNA form, the CDR3 reads TGTGCCAGCAGCCGGACAGTAGATACGCAGTATTTT. Translated, it gives CASSRTVDTQYF.

This sequence joins TRBV6-5 and TRBJ2-5; 13 bases map to TRBD2. There are 14 residues in the CDR3. V gave up 7 bases and J gave up 12 bases; unmatched junction bases: 11. Germline values: CDR1 MNHEY, CDR2 SVGAGI. As DNA, the CDR3 is TGTGCCAGCAATAGAGGACTAGCGGGGGATCAAAAGTACTTC. This codes for CASNRGLAGDQKYF.

This chain connects TRBV29-1 to TRBJ1-2, with D maybe TRBD1 (6 bases). V gave up 1 base and J gave up 6 bases, with 12 bases separating them. The CDR3 is 13 amino acids. From germline, CDR1 is SQVTM and CDR2 ANQGSEA. In nucleotides, the CDR3 is TGCAGCGTTGAAGCAGGCAGGGGAGATGGCTACACCTTC. Encoded protein: CSVEAGRGDGYTF. The full variable domain, in which reference TRBV29-1 and TRBJ1-2 provide the parts outside the CDR3, is SAVISQKPSRDICQRGTSLTIQCQVDSQVTMMFWYRQQPGQSLTLIATANQGSEATYESGFVIDKFPISRPNLTFSTLTVSNMSPEDSSIYLCSVEAGRGDGYTFGSGTRLTVV.

The chain joins TRBV28 to TRBJ1-5; 8 bases are shared with TRBD1. This CDR3 spans 14 amino acids. Germline CDR1 is MDHEN and CDR2 is SYDVKM. After removal of 3 bases from V and 7 bases from J, the junction contained 5 bases not matched to a gene. CDR3 in DNA: TGTGCCAGCAGTTTGCTGGACAGGGACCAGCCCCAGCATTTT. This translates into CASSLLDRDQPQHF.

The rearrangement uses TRBV2 and TRBJ2-5; possibly TRBD1 for D (6 bases). The V gene lost 2 bases and the J gene lost 4 bases, with 14 bases spanning the gap. CDR3 size: 15 residues. CDR1 and CDR2 from the germline V gene are SNHLY and FYNNEI. CDR3 bases: TGTGCCAGCAGTGAAACCTATAGAGGGGGAGAGACCCAGTACTTC. It translates to CASSETYRGGETQYF.

This clone showed up just once. The chain combines TRBV4-2 with TRBJ2-3; no definite D call. Germline assignment: CDR1 LGHNA and CDR2 YNFKEQ. Trimming cost V 4 bases and J 0 bases, with 5 bases left between them. The CDR3 extends over 13 amino acids. The CDR3 loop reads CASSRTSTDTQYF. Here the CDR3 DNA reads TGTGCCAGCAGCCGAACTAGCACAGATACGCAGTATTTT.

The rearrangement links TRBV5-1 to TRBJ2-3, with TRBD1 identical over 9 bases. The CDR3 has 16 amino acids. Germline V gene sequence: CDR1 SGHRS, CDR2 YFSETQ. V dropped 4 bases and J dropped 6; count of bases not matched to a gene: 12. The CDR3 DNA follows: TGCGCCAGCAGCCCGGGGGACAGGGCGAGTGGGGATACGCAGTATTTT. Translation: CASSPGDRASGDTQYF.

The chain links TRBV6-1 to TRBJ2-1, with 10 bases that match TRBD1. Per the germline V gene, CDR1 is MNHNS and CDR2 is SASEGT. The CDR3 covers 16 residues. V trimming: 4 bases; J trimming: 10 bases; junction bases outside the gene matches: 13. The CDR3 loop is CASSARDRGRPWEQFF. The CDR3 coding sequence is TGTGCCAGCAGTGCCCGGGACAGGGGTCGCCCGTGGGAGCAGTTCTTC.

The CDR3 loop reads CASSKPGQRSSYEQYF. CDR3 sequence (DNA): TGTGCCAGCAGCAAACCGGGACAAAGGAGCTCCTACGAGCAGTACTTC. This chain links TRBV21-1 with TRBJ2-7; the table's D call, TRBD1, was not checked against the DNA. TRBV21-1 is deemed a pseudogene. The CDR3 is 16 residues long.

The chain is built from TRBV5-1 and TRBJ2-5; 8 positions agree with TRBD1. J lost 2 bases, V lost 4 bases, and 10 bases had no gene match. This CDR3 region has 16 residues. In germline, CDR1 is SGHRS, CDR2 YFSETQ. CDR3 sequence reads: CASSTQQGGVQETQYF. CDR3 coding DNA: TGCGCCAGCAGCACCCAACAGGGGGGAGTACAAGAGACCCAGTACTTC.

This chain joins TRBV19 and TRBJ1-5; TRBD1 agrees at 7 bases. The germline V gene encodes CDR1 LNHDA and CDR2 SQIVND (reference sequence). The V and J ends lost 5 bases and 7 bases, in that order; junction bases with no gene match: 11. The CDR3 covers 15 residues. CDR3 protein: CASSEQGSSGQPQHF. As DNA, the CDR3 is TGTGCCAGTAGTGAACAGGGGAGTAGTGGGCAGCCCCAGCATTTT. The full variable domain, in which reference TRBV19 and TRBJ1-5 provide the parts outside the CDR3, is DGGITQSPKYLFRKEGQNVTLSCEQNLNHDAMYWYRQDPGQGLRLIYYSQIVNDFQKGDIAEGYSVSREKKESFPLTVTSAQKNPTAFYLCASSEQGSSGQPQHFGDGTRLSIL.

V and J are TRBV10-1 and TRBJ2-7; weak D call: TRBD2 (6 bases). CDR3 length: 14 amino acids. V was cut by 6 bases and J by 0 bases, with 12 bases left in between. Germline CDR1 WNHNN, CDR2 SYGVQD (reference sequence). CDR3 DNA sequence: TGCGCCAGCAGCCGGGACTTAAGCTCCTACGAGCAGTACTTC. It encodes CASSRDLSSYEQYF.

This chain uses TRBV6-6 with TRBJ2-1, with TRBD2 matching over 7 bases. This CDR3 is built from 12 residues. Germline lookup yields CDR1 MNHNY and CDR2 SVGAGI (reference sequence). Trimming cost V 2 bases and J 8 bases; bases outside gene matches: 0. The CDR3 reads CASSYGGDEQFF. The CDR3 region has the DNA TGTGCCAGCAGTTACGGGGGGGATGAGCAGTTCTTC.

As for this clone: The final CDR3 position lacks the conserved phenylalanine or tryptophan, pointing to a likely read error. The DNA is left out, because the CDR3 cannot be placed on it with certainty; the CDR3 is given as TCRdb lists it. This chain joins TRBV12-5 and TRBJ2-7; the table calls TRBD2, which could not be checked here. Germline V gene data show CDR1 as LGHNT and CDR2 as FRNRAP. A total of 10 residues make up the CDR3, ends included. This CDR3 is CASGLPCFSC.

The chain has TRBV19 and TRBJ1-3; D possibly corresponds to TRBD1 (5 bases). The CDR3 is 15 amino acids. V was shortened by 4 bases and J by 0 bases, with 10 bases between the two germline ends. The germline V gene has CDR1 LNHDA and CDR2 SQIVND (reference sequence). CDR3 protein: CASSTGGNSGNTIYF. CDR3 in DNA: TGTGCCAGTAGTACGGGGGGTAACTCTGGAAACACCATATATTTT.

The V gene is TRBV18, the J gene TRBJ1-1, with a possible D match to TRBD1 (6 bases). In germline, CDR1 is KGHSH, CDR2 LQKENI. The V end was cut by 5 bases, the J end by 3 bases, with 10 bases between. The CDR3 covers 13 residues. The CDR3 spells CASSTGLDTEAFF. The CDR3 DNA reads as TGTGCCAGCTCAACAGGGTTGGACACTGAAGCTTTCTTT.

The J gene is TRBJ2-2, the V gene TRBV10-1, with 8 nucleotides matching TRBD1. Per the germline V gene, CDR1 is WNHNN and CDR2 is SYGVQD (reference sequence). V lost 6 bases, J lost 4 bases, and 4 bases stayed unmatched. This CDR3 has 14 residues. For the CDR3, the DNA is TGCGCCAGCAGGGCGCAGGGGGCCACCGGGGAGCTGTTTTTT. Translation: CASRAQGATGELFF.

V gene TRBV19 combines with J gene TRBJ2-7; 7 bases are shared with TRBD1. Germline-derived CDR1 and CDR2 are LNHDA and SQIVND (reference sequence). The CDR3 runs to 16 residues. V lost 5 bases and J lost 3; bases outside the gene matches: 13. CDR3 DNA: TGTGCCAGTAGTCAGTCTACCGGGACAGTCCTCTACGAGCAGTACTTC. Residues: CASSQSTGTVLYEQYF.